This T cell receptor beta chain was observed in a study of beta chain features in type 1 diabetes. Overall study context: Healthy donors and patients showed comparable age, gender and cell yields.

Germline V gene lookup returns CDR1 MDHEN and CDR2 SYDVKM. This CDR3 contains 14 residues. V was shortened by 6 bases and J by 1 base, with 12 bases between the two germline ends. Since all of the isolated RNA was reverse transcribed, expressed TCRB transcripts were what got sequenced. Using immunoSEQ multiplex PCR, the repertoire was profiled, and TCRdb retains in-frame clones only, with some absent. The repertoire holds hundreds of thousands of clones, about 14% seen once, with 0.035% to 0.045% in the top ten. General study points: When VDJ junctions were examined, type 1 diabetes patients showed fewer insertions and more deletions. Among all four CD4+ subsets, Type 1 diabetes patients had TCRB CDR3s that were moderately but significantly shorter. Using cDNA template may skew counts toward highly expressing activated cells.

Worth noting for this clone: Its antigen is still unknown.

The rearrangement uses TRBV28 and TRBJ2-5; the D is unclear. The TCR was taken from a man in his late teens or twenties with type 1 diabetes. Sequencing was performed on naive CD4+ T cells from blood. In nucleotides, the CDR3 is TGTGCCAGCAGCTCGAGGACGGTCCAAGAGACCCAGTACTTC. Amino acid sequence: CASSSRTVQETQYF.